This T cell receptor beta chain stems from a study of blood T cell repertoires in COVID-19. Profiling relied on immunoSEQ multiplex PCR, and the TCRdb table lists in-frame clones only, not all of them. The table shows about 160,000 clones, with approximately 81% occurring only once. CDR1 is KGHDR, CDR2 SFDVKD, per germline. This CDR3 comprises 15 residues. V dropped 3 bases and J dropped 4 bases, with 15 bases sitting between them. The sequence derives from a woman aged 40-49 years with acute COVID-19. The rearrangement links TRBV24-1 to TRBJ2-7, with a possible D match to TRBD1 (6 bases). Sample: PBMCs or T cells enriched from blood (not recorded which). The CDR3 DNA follows: TGTGCCACCAGTGATCGAAACAGGGTCCCGTACGAGCAGTACTTC. It specifies CATSDRNRVPYEQYF.